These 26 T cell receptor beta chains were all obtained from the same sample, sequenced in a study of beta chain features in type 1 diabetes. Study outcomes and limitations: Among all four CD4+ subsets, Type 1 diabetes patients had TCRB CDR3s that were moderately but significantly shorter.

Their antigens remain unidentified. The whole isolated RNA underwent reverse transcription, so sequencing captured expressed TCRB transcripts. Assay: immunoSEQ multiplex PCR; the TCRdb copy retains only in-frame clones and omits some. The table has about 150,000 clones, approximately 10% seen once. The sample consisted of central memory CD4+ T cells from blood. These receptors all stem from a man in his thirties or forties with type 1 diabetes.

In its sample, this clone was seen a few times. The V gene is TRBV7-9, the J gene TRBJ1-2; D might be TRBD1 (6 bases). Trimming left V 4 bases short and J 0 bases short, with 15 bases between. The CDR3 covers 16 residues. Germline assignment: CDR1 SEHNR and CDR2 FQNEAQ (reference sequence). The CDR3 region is CASSSDSFPTNYGYTF. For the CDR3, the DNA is TGTGCCAGCAGCTCGGACAGTTTTCCCACTAACTATGGCTACACCTTC.

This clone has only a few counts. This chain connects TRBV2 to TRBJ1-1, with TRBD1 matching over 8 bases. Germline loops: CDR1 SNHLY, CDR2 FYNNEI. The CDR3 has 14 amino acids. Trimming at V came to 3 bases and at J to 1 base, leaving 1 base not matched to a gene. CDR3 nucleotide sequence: TGTGCCAGCAGTGACGGGACAGGGAACACTGAAGCTTTCTTT. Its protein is CASSDGTGNTEAFF.

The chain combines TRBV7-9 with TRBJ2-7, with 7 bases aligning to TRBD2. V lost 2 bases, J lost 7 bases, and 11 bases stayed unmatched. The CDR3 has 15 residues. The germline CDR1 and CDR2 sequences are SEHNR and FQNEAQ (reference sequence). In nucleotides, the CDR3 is TGTGCCAGCAGCTTATTCGCGGGAGCTCTAGGGGAGCAGTACTTC. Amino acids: CASSLFAGALGEQYF.

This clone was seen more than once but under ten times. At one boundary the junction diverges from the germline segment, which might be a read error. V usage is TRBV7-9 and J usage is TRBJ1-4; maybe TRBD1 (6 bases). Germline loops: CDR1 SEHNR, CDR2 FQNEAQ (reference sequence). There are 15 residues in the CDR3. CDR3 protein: CASTLVTGPNEKLFF. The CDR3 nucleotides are TGTGCCAGCACCTTAGTAACAGGGCCGAATGAAAAACTGTTTTTT.

In DNA form, the CDR3 reads TGTGCCTGGGGGAGGTCTTACGAGCAGTACTTC. Protein sequence: CAWGRSYEQYF. The chain has TRBV30 and TRBJ2-7; tentative D call: TRBD2 (6 bases). The length of the CDR3 is 11 residues. The ends were cut back, 5 bases at V and 4 bases at J, with 9 bases in the middle. The germline V gene has CDR1 GTSNPN and CDR2 SVGIG (reference sequence).

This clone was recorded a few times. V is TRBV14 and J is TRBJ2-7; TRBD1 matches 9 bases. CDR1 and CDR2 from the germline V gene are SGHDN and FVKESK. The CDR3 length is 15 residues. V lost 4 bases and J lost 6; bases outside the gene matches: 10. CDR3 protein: CASSRLQGAGIEQYF. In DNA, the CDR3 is TGTGCCAGCAGCCGATTACAGGGGGCTGGGATCGAGCAGTACTTC.

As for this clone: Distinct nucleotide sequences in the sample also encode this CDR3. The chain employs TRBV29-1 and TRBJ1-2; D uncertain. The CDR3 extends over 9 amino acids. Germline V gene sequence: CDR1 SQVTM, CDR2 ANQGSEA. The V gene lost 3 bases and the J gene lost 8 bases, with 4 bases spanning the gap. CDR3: CSVEGGYTF. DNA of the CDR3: TGCAGCGTTGAGGGCGGCTACACCTTC.

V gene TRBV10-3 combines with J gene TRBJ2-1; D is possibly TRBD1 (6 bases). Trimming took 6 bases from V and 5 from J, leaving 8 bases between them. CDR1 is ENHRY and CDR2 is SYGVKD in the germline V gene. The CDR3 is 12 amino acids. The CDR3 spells CAIRDRDNEQFF. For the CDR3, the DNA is TGTGCCATCAGGGACAGAGACAATGAGCAGTTCTTC.

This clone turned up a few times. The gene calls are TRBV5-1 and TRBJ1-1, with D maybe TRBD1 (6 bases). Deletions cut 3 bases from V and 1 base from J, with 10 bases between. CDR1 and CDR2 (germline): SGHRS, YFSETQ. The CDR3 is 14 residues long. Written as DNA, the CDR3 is TGCGCCAGCAGCTCAGGACAGACGAACACTGAAGCTTTCTTT. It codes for CASSSGQTNTEAFF.

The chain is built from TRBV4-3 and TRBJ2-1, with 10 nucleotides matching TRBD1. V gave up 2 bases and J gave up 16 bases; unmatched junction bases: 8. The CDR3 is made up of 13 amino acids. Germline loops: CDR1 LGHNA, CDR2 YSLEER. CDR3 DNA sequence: TGCGCCAGCAGCCAAAAAATCGGGACAGGGGTTTTCTTC. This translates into CASSQKIGTGVFF.

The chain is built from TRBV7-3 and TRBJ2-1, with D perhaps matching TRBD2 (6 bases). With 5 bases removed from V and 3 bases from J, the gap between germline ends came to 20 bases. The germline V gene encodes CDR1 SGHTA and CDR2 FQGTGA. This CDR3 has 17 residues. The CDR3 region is CASSPLPSAGIYNEQFF. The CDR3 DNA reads TGTGCCAGCAGCCCTCTCCCTAGCGCCGGGATCTACAATGAGCAGTTCTTC.

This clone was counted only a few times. The CDR3 here is CASSRTPVDTQYF. The CDR3, as DNA: TGTGCCAGCTCACGGACACCAGTGGATACGCAGTATTTT. The chain combines TRBV18 with TRBJ2-3; a weak D match, TRBD1 (5 bases). The CDR3 loop spans 13 amino acids. V gave up 4 bases and J gave up 6 bases, with 11 bases separating them. Germline lookup yields CDR1 KGHSH and CDR2 LQKENI.

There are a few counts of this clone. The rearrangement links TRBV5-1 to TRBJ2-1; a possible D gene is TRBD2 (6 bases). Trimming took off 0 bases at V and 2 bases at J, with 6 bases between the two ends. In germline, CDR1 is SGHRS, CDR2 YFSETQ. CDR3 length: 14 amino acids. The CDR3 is CASSLGEAYNEQFF. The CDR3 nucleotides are TGCGCCAGCAGCTTGGGGGAGGCCTACAATGAGCAGTTCTTC. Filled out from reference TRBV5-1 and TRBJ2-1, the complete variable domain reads KAGVTQTPRYLIKTRGQQVTLSCSPISGHRSVSWYQQTPGQGLQFLFEYFSETQRNKGNFPGRFSGRQFSNSRSEMNVSTLELGDSALYLCASSLGEAYNEQFFGPGTRLTVL.

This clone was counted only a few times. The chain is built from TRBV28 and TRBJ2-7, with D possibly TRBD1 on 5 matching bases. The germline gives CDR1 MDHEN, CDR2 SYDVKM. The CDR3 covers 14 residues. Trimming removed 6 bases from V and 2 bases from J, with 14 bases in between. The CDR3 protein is CASRSTGSPYEQYF. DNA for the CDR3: TGTGCCAGCAGATCTACAGGTTCCCCCTACGAGCAGTACTTC.

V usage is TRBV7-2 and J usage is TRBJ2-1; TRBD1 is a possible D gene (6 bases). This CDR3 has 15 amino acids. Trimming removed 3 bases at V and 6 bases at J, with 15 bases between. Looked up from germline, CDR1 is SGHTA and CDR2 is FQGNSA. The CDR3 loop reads CASSLETGRVNEQFF. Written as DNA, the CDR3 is TGTGCCAGCAGCTTGGAAACAGGGAGAGTCAATGAGCAGTTCTTC.

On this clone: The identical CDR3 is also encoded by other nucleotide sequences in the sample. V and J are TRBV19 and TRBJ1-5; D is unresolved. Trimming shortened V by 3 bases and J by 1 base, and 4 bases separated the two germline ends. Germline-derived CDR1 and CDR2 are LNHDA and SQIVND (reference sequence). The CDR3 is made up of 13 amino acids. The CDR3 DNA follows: TGTGCCAGTAGTATCCAAAGCAATCAGCCCCAGCATTTT. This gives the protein CASSIQSNQPQHF.

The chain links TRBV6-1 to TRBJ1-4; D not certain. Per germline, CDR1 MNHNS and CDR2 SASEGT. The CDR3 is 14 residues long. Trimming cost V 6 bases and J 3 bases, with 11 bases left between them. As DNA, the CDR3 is TGTGCCAGCAGCGGGAGGAGGGCTAATGAAAAACTGTTTTTT. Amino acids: CASSGRRANEKLFF.

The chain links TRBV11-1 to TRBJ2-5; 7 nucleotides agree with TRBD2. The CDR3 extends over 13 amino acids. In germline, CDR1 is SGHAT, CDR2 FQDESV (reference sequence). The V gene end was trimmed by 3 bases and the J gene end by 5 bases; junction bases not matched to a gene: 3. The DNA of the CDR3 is TGTGCCAGCAGCTTGCGGGAGAGGGAGACCCAGTACTTC. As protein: CASSLRERETQYF.

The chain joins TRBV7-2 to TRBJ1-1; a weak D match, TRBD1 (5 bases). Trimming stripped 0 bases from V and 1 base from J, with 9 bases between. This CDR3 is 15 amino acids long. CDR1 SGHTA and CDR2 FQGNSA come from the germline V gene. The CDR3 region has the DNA TGTGCCAGCAGCTTAGCGCCCAGGGCGAACACTGAAGCTTTCTTT. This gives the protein CASSLAPRANTEAFF.

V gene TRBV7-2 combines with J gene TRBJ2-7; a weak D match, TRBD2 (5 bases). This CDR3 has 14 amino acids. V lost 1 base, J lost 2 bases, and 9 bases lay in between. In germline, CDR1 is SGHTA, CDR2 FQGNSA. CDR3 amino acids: CASSLGSGTYEQYF. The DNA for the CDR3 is TGTGCCAGCAGCTTAGGGAGCGGAACCTACGAGCAGTACTTC.

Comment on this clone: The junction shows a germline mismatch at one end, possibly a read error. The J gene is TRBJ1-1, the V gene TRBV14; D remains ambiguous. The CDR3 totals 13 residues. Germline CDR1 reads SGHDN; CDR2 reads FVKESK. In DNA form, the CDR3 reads TGTGCCAACAGCCAAGATGAGGGTACTGAAGCTTTCTTT. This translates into CANSQDEGTEAFF.

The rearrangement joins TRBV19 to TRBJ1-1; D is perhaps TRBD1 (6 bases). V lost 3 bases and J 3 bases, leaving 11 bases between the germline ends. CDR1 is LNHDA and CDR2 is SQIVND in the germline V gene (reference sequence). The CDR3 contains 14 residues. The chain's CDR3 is CASSIRGNHTEAFF. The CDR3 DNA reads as TGTGCCAGTAGTATTAGGGGGAACCACACTGAAGCTTTCTTT.

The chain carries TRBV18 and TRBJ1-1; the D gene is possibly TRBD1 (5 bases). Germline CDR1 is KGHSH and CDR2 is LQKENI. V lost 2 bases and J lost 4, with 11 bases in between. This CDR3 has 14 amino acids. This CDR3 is CASSPDSASTEAFF. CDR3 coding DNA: TGTGCCAGCTCACCAGACAGTGCTAGCACTGAAGCTTTCTTT.

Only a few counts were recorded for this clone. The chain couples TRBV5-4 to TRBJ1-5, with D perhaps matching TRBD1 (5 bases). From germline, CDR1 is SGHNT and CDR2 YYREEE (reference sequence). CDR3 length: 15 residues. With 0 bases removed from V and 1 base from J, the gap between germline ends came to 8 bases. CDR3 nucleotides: TGTGCCAGCAGCTTGGATGGGGGGAGCAATCAGCCCCAGCATTTT. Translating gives CASSLDGGSNQPQHF.

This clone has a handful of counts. CDR3 coding DNA: TGTGCCAGCAGCATACAAGCGGGAGGGCCACATGAGCAGTTCTTC. It yields the protein CASSIQAGGPHEQFF. The chain joins TRBV9 to TRBJ2-1; 10 nucleotides match TRBD2. The CDR3 covers 15 residues. Germline lookup yields CDR1 SGDLS and CDR2 YYNGEE. With 4 bases clipped from V and 8 bases from J, the junction kept 9 bases outside the gene matches.

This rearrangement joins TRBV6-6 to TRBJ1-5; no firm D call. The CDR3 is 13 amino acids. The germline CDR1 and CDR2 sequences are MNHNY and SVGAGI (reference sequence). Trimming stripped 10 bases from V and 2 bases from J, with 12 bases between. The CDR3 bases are TGTGCCACTTCTGCGCAGGGCAATCAGCCCCAGCATTTT. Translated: CATSAQGNQPQHF.